Each of the 16 T cell receptor beta chains below was sequenced from the same sample in a study of tissue T cells after allogeneic stem cell transplantation (dated by TCRdb to between 2020 and 2023). The library was prepared using the immunoSEQ multiplex PCR assay. The table was pulled from immuneACCESS by TCRdb, which kept in-frame rearrangements only. Such tables lose some clones; where checked, under half of the loss comes from unresolved V genes, and the rest has no known cause. Within this sample are about 3,500 clones, with 50% of them counted one time only. The top ten clonotypes cover 20% to 25% of the sample. In light of the paper, this sample's time point label describes: mouse harvest day 14 after allogeneic transplant. Mouse grafts combined 10^7 T-cell-depleted bone marrow cells with 10^6 splenic CD5+ T cells, given via tail vein injection. Sequenced sample: gut tissue. The receptors stem from a female BALB/c mouse given C57BL/6 T cells with graft-versus-host disease after an allogeneic hematopoietic cell transplant.

This clone showed up just a few times. Germline and genes here are mouse. The read comes to an end 1 residue before the CDR3 does, leaving the germline J gene to fill in the end. The genes are TRBV31 and TRBJ2-3; TRBD2 matches at 7 bases. The germline CDR1 and CDR2 sequences are GKSSPN and SITVG. V shed 1 base, J shed 3 bases, and the junction held 4 bases outside the gene matches. This CDR3 region has 14 residues. This CDR3 reads CAWSRGLRAETLYF. The DNA read from the CDR3 is TGTGCCTGGAGTCGGGGACTGAGGGCAGAAACGCTGTAT. The variable domain in full, completed from reference TRBV31 and TRBJ2-3, reads AQTIHQWPVAEIKAVGSPLSLGCTIKGKSSPNLYWYWQATGGTLQQLFYSITVGQVESVVQLNLSASRPKDDQFILSTEKLLLSHSGFYLCAWSRGLRAETLYFGSGTRLTVL.

This clone was counted once. Gene names are mouse gene names. From the germline J gene comes the end of the CDR3, since the read stops 1 residue before it. The rearrangement joins TRBV1 to TRBJ2-4, with TRBD1 as a possible D gene (6 bases). Germline CDR1 and CDR2: NSQYPW and LRSPGD (reference sequence). This CDR3 spans 13 amino acids. Trimming left V 5 bases short and J 4 bases short, with 10 bases between. The covered CDR3 bases are TGCACCTGCAGTCTACAGGGTGAAAACACCTTGTAC. Protein: CTCSLQGENTLY. The CDR3 reads in full as CTCSLQGENTLYF.

A few counts support this clone. Gene labels here are mouse ones. The read ends 1 residue shy of where the CDR3 ends; the end is completed using the germline J gene. The rearrangement joins TRBV26 to TRBJ2-3; 9 nucleotides agree with TRBD1. Per germline, CDR1 KGHPV and CDR2 FQNQEV (reference sequence). Germline trimming cut 2 bases from V and 3 bases from J; bases unmatched to any gene: 3. The CDR3 contains 15 residues. The CDR3 reads CASSLGGQGAETLYF. CDR3 DNA (partial): TGTGCCAGCAGTCTGGGGGGACAGGGCGCAGAAACGCTGTAT.

Concerning this clone itself: The genes are named according to mouse. Coverage ceases 1 residue before the CDR3 finishes, and the germline J gene fills in the end. The chain combines TRBV15 with TRBJ1-3; 9 bases are a match to TRBD1. The CDR3 is made up of 16 amino acids. The germline V gene encodes CDR1 SGHND and CDR2 FRSKSL. With 3 bases clipped from V and 0 bases from J, the junction kept 3 bases outside the gene matches. The CDR3 protein is CASSFGTGHSGNTLYF. CDR3 DNA, as far as it was read: TGTGCCAGCAGTTTCGGGACAGGGCATTCTGGAAATACGCTCTAT.

This clone was detected only a few times. Gene names denote mouse genes. The CDR3 end falls 1 residue outside the read, so it is completed with the germline J gene. V usage is TRBV26 and J usage is TRBJ2-3; D is undetermined. V gave up 3 bases and J gave up 0 bases, with 4 bases separating them. Germline V gives CDR1 KGHPV, CDR2 FQNQEV (reference sequence). The CDR3 totals 13 residues. The DNA read from the CDR3 is TGTGCCAGCAGTCTCGGGAGTGCAGAAACGCTGTAT. This codes for CASSLGSAETLY. Given in full, the CDR3 is CASSLGSAETLYF.

Comment on this clone: The genes and germline here are from mouse. The read finishes 1 residue shy of the CDR3 end, and the germline J gene is used to complete it. This sequence joins TRBV26 and TRBJ2-1; either TRBD1 or TRBD2 may supply D (5 bases each). V was clipped by 6 bases and J by 1 base, with 7 bases between them. The germline V gene has CDR1 KGHPV and CDR2 FQNQEV (reference sequence). The CDR3 loop spans 13 amino acids. CDR3 sequence: CASSRDNYAEQFF. The covered CDR3 bases are TGTGCCAGCAGCCGGGACAACTATGCTGAGCAGTTC.

Notes on this clone: Gene names denote mouse genes. The DNA ends 1 residue before the CDR3 does, and the rest of the CDR3 is filled in from the germline J gene. The chain uses TRBV26 and TRBJ2-1, with D uncertain. Trimming shortened V by 4 bases and J by 0 bases, and 7 bases separated the two germline ends. Germline CDR1 KGHPV, CDR2 FQNQEV (reference sequence). The CDR3 extends over 14 amino acids. CDR3 DNA, as far as it was read: TGTGCCAGCAGTCCCCAGGTTAACTATGCTGAGCAGTTC. Its translation: CASSPQVNYAEQF. Given in full, the CDR3 is CASSPQVNYAEQFF.

Note on this clone: Each gene name is a mouse one. The CDR3 spells CASGLRDYAEQFF. The sequenced CDR3 bases are TGTGCCAGCGGTCTCAGGGACTATGCTGAGCAGTTC. This rearrangement joins TRBV13-2 to TRBJ2-1; tentative D call: TRBD1 (5 bases). From the germline J gene comes the end of the CDR3, since the read stops 1 residue before it. This CDR3 has 13 residues. V was cut by 4 bases and J by 2 bases, with 7 bases left in between. Germline V CDR1 and CDR2: NNHNN, SYGAGS (reference sequence).

This clone was found a few times. Germline and genes here are mouse. The DNA ends 1 residue before the CDR3 does, and the rest of the CDR3 is filled in from the germline J gene. The V call is TRBV23, the J call TRBJ1-2. CDR1 is KGHTA, CDR2 FQNQQP, per germline. This CDR3 has 14 residues. The DNA read from the CDR3 is TGCTCCAGCAGTCATGACGGTGCAAACTCCGACTACACC. Its translation: CSSSHDGANSDYT. Given in full, the CDR3 is CSSSHDGANSDYTF.

This clone was seen only a few times. Gene names denote mouse genes. With the read ending 1 residue before the CDR3 end, the germline J gene is used to fill in that end. The chain combines TRBV12-2 with TRBJ2-7, with a possible D match to TRBD2 (6 bases). Between the trimmed V and J ends, which lost 0 bases and 4 bases, there was a span of 9 bases. The CDR3 consists of 13 residues. CDR1 is SGHLS, CDR2 HYDKME, per germline. The CDR3 DNA, read in part, is TGTGCCAGCTCTCTCGATGGGGGATATGAACAGTAC. Protein sequence: CASSLDGGYEQY. The entire CDR3 protein reads CASSLDGGYEQYF.

As for this clone: These gene names are mouse names. The read ends 1 residue early relative to the CDR3; the germline J gene fills the gap. The V and J genes are TRBV31 and TRBJ1-5; D perhaps matches TRBD1 (6 bases). The CDR3 extends over 14 amino acids. Looked up from germline, CDR1 is GKSSPN and CDR2 is SITVG. V lost 1 base, J lost 0 bases, and 7 bases lay in between. CDR3 DNA, as far as it was read: TGTGCCTGGAGTCGGGACAATAACAACCAGGCTCCGCTT. It translates to CAWSRDNNNQAPL. The full-length CDR3 reads as CAWSRDNNNQAPLF.

Regarding this clone: Genes and germline come from the mouse. The read falls 1 residue short of the CDR3 end, and the missing part is taken from the germline J gene. The chain has TRBV26 and TRBJ2-5; D may match TRBD1 or TRBD2 (6 bases each). Trimming left V 4 bases short and J 6 bases short, with 11 bases between. CDR1 and CDR2 from the germline V gene are KGHPV and FQNQEV (reference sequence). This CDR3 contains 13 residues. CDR3: CASSPRGLDTQYF. The sequenced part of the CDR3 DNA is TGTGCCAGCAGTCCCCGGGGGCTGGACACCCAGTAC.

In the case of this clone: Gene names and germline refer to mouse. The read stops 1 residue short of the end of the CDR3; the missing end is completed from the germline J gene. V is TRBV2 and J is TRBJ2-3; D possibly matches TRBD1 or TRBD2 (5 bases each). Germline CDR1 reads LGHNA; CDR2 reads YSYQKL. The ends were cut back, 0 bases at V and 1 base at J, with 8 bases in the middle. The CDR3 length is 15 residues. CDR3 DNA (partial): TGTGCCAGCAGCCAAGAGGGGGTCCGTGCAGAAACGCTGTAT. Amino acid sequence: CASSQEGVRAETLY. The full CDR3 sequence reads CASSQEGVRAETLYF.

Points on this clone: Mouse gene names and germline throughout. Read data end 1 residue before the CDR3 end; the end is taken from the germline J gene. This sequence joins TRBV31 and TRBJ2-1; possible D gene TRBD2, 6 bases. Trimming took 5 bases from V and 1 from J, leaving 12 bases between them. From germline, CDR1 is GKSSPN and CDR2 SITVG. The CDR3 has 14 amino acids. Incomplete CDR3 DNA: TGTGCCTGGGGCGGCGACTGGAACTATGCTGAGCAGTTC. Its translation is CAWGGDWNYAEQF. The CDR3, in full, reads CAWGGDWNYAEQFF.

About this clone itself: Mouse gene names apply. The read halts 1 residue ahead of the CDR3 end, with the missing end drawn from the germline J gene. This chain connects TRBV26 to TRBJ2-2; TRBD2 is a possible D gene (7 bases). Germline V gene data show CDR1 as KGHPV and CDR2 as FQNQEV (reference sequence). The CDR3 has 14 amino acids. The V gene lost 7 bases and the J gene lost 0 bases, with 9 bases spanning the gap. The CDR3 DNA, read in part, is TGTGCCAGCATGGGGGGCGCAAACACCGGGCAGCTCTAC. Translated: CASMGGANTGQLY. Given in full, the CDR3 is CASMGGANTGQLYF.

In regard to this clone: All gene names here are mouse names. Read data end 1 residue before the CDR3 end; the end is taken from the germline J gene. The chain employs TRBV26 and TRBJ2-2; D might be TRBD1 or TRBD2, each matching 6 bases. This CDR3 contains 14 residues. The V end was cut by 2 bases, the J end by 6 bases, with 10 bases between. Germline V lookup: CDR1 KGHPV, CDR2 FQNQEV (reference sequence). CDR3 in amino acids: CASSLVGAPGQLYF. The CDR3 DNA, read in part, is TGTGCCAGCAGTCTGGTGGGGGCCCCCGGGCAGCTCTAC.